This TCR beta chain was recorded in a study of cytomegalovirus exposure and HLA in healthy donors. The CDR3 is 12 residues long. Trimming shortened V by 8 bases and J by 1 base, and 11 bases separated the two germline ends. Germline values: CDR1 SQVTM, CDR2 ANQGSEA. About this clone itself: Its antigen is as yet unknown.

This PCR relied on a set of 60 Vbeta primers and 13 Jbeta primers. Clones were sequenced by immunoSEQ multiplex PCR, and TCRdb holds only the in-frame ones, with some missing. The listing contains more than 100,000 clones. Study-level findings and limits: In a later analysis, HLA-associated TCR beta chains were more clonally expanded than equally common others. The only immune exposure information that was available was CMV serostatus. Per a prior analysis, the majority of TCR beta V segments were productive roughly 90% or roughly 30% of the time.

The chain has TRBV29-1 and TRBJ1-1; the D gene is possibly TRBD1 (5 bases). This receptor was identified in a woman aged 40 to 49 in good health and CMV-seronegative. Sequencing was carried out using PBMCs. CDR3 nucleotides: TGCAGCCTCGTTCAGGGGAACACTGAAGCTTTCTTT. Its protein is CSLVQGNTEAFF.